The next 15 T cell receptor beta chains were all read from a single sample in a study of blood T cell repertoires in COVID-19. The method was immunoSEQ multiplex PCR; TCRdb's version includes in-frame clones alone and lacks a portion of them. This table holds 450,000 or so clones, approximately 90% found once. The sequencing sample was made of peripheral blood. The receptors derive from a man aged 18 to 30 with COVID-19, enrolled during active disease.

V gene TRBV5-3 combines with J gene TRBJ2-7; D is uncertain. TRBV5-3 is reported as an ORF; its role is uncertain. The ends were cut back, 0 bases at V and 2 bases at J, with 6 bases in the middle. The CDR3 runs 13 residues. For the CDR3, the DNA is TGTGCCAGAAGCTTGGCGCAGACCTACGAGCAGTACTTC. As protein: CARSLAQTYEQYF.

This chain links TRBV6-2 or TRBV6-3 with TRBJ2-1; D is unclear. Trimming pared 6 bases from V and 5 bases from J, leaving 11 bases between. This CDR3 region has 13 residues. The germline CDR1 and CDR2 sequences are MNHEY and SVGEGT. The CDR3 is CASSRQRDNEQFF. In DNA form, the CDR3 reads TGTGCCAGCAGCCGCCAACGGGACAATGAGCAGTTCTTC.

This clone has just one count. The rearrangement uses TRBV15 and TRBJ2-5, with TRBD2 matching 9 bases. This CDR3 region has 17 residues. CDR1 and CDR2 (germline): LNHNV, YYDKDF (reference sequence). Trimming removed 4 bases from V and 5 bases from J; junction bases left unmatched: 14. CDR3 sequence: CATSKPGLAFLWETQYF. In nucleotides, the CDR3 is TGTGCCACCAGCAAACCGGGACTAGCTTTCTTATGGGAGACCCAGTACTTC.

This clone was detected only a few times. The gene calls are TRBV12-5 and TRBJ2-7; TRBD1 matches 7 bases. Losses at the gene ends were 7 bases for V and 4 bases for J; bases not matched to a gene: 13. In germline, CDR1 is LGHNT, CDR2 FRNRAP. The CDR3 runs 15 residues. For the CDR3, the DNA is TGTGCTAGTGCCTCCCCGGACAGGCTGTCATACGAGCAGTACTTC. Translated: CASASPDRLSYEQYF.

The CDR3 nucleotides are TGTGCCAGCAGCTTGAATCAGGGCAGATACAATGAGCAGTTCTTC. Translating gives CASSLNQGRYNEQFF. V gene TRBV5-4 combines with J gene TRBJ2-1, with D perhaps TRBD1 (5 bases). Germline V lookup: CDR1 SGHNT, CDR2 YYREEE (reference sequence). The CDR3 consists of 15 residues. Trimming removed 1 base at V and 4 bases at J, with 12 bases between.

The genes are TRBV7-3 and TRBJ2-1; possibly TRBD1 for D (6 bases). Germline loops: CDR1 SGHTA, CDR2 FQGTGA. The CDR3 is made up of 15 amino acids. V dropped 0 bases and J dropped 4 bases, with 10 bases sitting between them. The CDR3 region is CASSLTQGSYNEQFF. CDR3 nucleotides: TGTGCCAGCAGCTTAACACAGGGATCGTACAATGAGCAGTTCTTC.

The gene calls are TRBV4-1 and TRBJ1-1, with 7 bases matching TRBD1. The germline V gene has CDR1 MGHRA and CDR2 YSYEKL. This CDR3 comprises 13 residues. V dropped 1 base and J dropped 13; count of bases not matched to a gene: 9. For the CDR3, the DNA is TGCGCCAGCAGCCAAGCCCGCGGGGACAGCCATTTCTTT. Residues: CASSQARGDSHFF.

The chain has TRBV21-1 and TRBJ2-3; the table's D gene call, TRBD1, was not cross checked with the DNA. TRBV21-1 is annotated as a pseudogene. This CDR3 has 13 amino acids. CDR3 nucleotide sequence: TGTGCCAGCAGCCAACTTTCCGCAGGGCCGCAGTATTTT. Translated: CASSQLSAGPQYF.

The V gene is TRBV14, the J gene TRBJ2-1; the match to TRBD2 covers 12 bases. CDR3 length: 15 amino acids. The V gene end was trimmed by 4 bases and the J gene end by 7 bases; junction bases not matched to a gene: 5. The germline V gene has CDR1 SGHDN and CDR2 FVKESK. In nucleotides, the CDR3 is TGTGCCAGCAGCCCCCTAGCGGGGGGGCATAATGAGCAGTTCTTC. It is translated as CASSPLAGGHNEQFF.

This clone has just one count. This chain's CDR3 is CASSPPTGSSYNEQFF. CDR3 coding DNA: TGTGCCAGCTCACCACCGACCGGGAGCTCCTACAATGAGCAGTTCTTC. V is TRBV18 and J is TRBJ2-1; D is possibly TRBD2 (6 bases). This CDR3 has 16 residues. From germline, CDR1 is KGHSH and CDR2 LQKENI. V lost 0 bases, J lost 0 bases, and 9 bases lay in between.

The chain has TRBV27 and TRBJ1-5; D is uncertain. Germline CDR1 and CDR2: MNHEY and SMNVEV (reference sequence). Trimming shortened V by 0 bases and J by 8 bases, and 11 bases separated the two germline ends. The CDR3 has 14 residues. DNA of the CDR3: TGTGCCAGCAGTTTATCAGCCTCTACGGAGCCCCAGCATTTT. Residues: CASSLSASTEPQHF.

The V call is TRBV11-2, the J call TRBJ1-5, with unresolved D. CDR1 SGHAT and CDR2 FQNNGV come from the germline V gene. There are 15 residues in the CDR3. Trimming removed 1 base at V and 7 bases at J, with 14 bases between. The CDR3 here is CASSLAVGENQPQHF. The CDR3 bases are TGTGCCAGCAGCTTAGCAGTTGGAGAGAACCAGCCCCAGCATTTT.

The rearrangement links TRBV5-6 to TRBJ1-2, with 7 positions matching TRBD1. The V and J ends lost 4 bases and 3 bases, in that order; junction bases with no gene match: 6. This CDR3 region has 14 residues. CDR1 is SGHDT and CDR2 is YYEEEE in the germline V gene. CDR3 coding DNA: TGTGCCAGCAGCGGCGGGACAGTCTACTATGGCTACACCTTC. Translation gives CASSGGTVYYGYTF.

This clone appeared once. The gene calls are TRBV3-1 (or the pseudogene TRBV3-2) and TRBJ1-5, with D unresolved. Germline V gene lookup returns CDR1 LGHDT and CDR2 YNNKEL (reference sequence). V lost 4 bases and J lost 7, with 14 bases in between. The CDR3 has 14 residues. The CDR3 sequence: CASSRSGVMQPQHF. The DNA for the CDR3 is TGTGCCAGCAGCCGTTCCGGGGTGATGCAGCCCCAGCATTTT.

The chain joins TRBV30 to TRBJ2-2; D is unresolved. Germline V CDR1 and CDR2: GTSNPN, SVGIG (reference sequence). V was shortened by 2 bases and J by 7 bases, with 5 bases between the two germline ends. CDR3 size: 11 residues. The CDR3 DNA reads as TGTGCCTGGAGTCGGAGCGGGGAGCTGTTTTTT. Protein: CAWSRSGELFF.